This TCR beta chain comes out of a study of PD-L1 blockade in urothelial cancer. This clone was counted a few times. TCRdb's table, derived via immunoSEQ multiplex PCR, lists solely in-frame clones and lacks some. The sample carries under 40,000 clones, about 79% recorded once. The CDR3 loop spans 14 amino acids. Germline V CDR1 and CDR2: MNHEY, SVGAGI. Trimming left V 8 bases short and J 2 bases short, with 15 bases between. The receptor was isolated from a man aged 60 to 69 with urothelial cancer. The material was PBMCs, obtained around atezolizumab (anti-PD-L1) treatment. The V gene is TRBV6-5, the J gene TRBJ1-2; D not resolved. CDR3 nucleotides: TGTGCCAGCTGCGGGTTACACGAAAACTATGGCTACACCTTC. It codes for CASCGLHENYGYTF.